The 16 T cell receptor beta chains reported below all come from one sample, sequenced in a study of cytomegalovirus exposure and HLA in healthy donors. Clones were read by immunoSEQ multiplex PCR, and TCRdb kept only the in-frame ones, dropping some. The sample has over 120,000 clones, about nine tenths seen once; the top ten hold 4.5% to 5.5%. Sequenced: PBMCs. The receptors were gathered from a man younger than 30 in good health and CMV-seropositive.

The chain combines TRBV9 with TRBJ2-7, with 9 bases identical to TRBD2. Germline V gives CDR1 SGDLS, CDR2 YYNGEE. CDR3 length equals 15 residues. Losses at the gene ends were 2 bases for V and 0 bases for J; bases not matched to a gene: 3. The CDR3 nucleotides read TGTGCCAGCAGCGTGGCGGGGGGGCCCTCCTACGAGCAGTACTTC. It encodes CASSVAGGPSYEQYF.

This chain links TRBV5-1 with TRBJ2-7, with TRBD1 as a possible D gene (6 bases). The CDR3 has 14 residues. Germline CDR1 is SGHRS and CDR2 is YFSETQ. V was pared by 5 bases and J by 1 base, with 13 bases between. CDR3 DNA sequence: TGCGCCAGCAGGGACAGCTACCAATCCTACGAGCAGTACTTC. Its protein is CASRDSYQSYEQYF.

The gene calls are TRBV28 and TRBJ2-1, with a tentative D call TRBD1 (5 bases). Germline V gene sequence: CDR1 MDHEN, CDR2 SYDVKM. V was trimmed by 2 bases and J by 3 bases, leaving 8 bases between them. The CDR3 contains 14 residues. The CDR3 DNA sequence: TGTGCCAGCAGTTTAAGTCAGGGCTACAATGAGCAGTTCTTC. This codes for CASSLSQGYNEQFF.

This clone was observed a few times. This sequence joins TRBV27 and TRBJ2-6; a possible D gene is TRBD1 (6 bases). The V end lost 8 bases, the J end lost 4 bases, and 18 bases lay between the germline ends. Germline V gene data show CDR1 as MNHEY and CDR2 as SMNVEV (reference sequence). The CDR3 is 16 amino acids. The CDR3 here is CASGRGQGTGANVLTF. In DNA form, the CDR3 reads TGTGCCAGCGGACGTGGGCAGGGGACCGGGGCCAACGTCCTGACTTTC.

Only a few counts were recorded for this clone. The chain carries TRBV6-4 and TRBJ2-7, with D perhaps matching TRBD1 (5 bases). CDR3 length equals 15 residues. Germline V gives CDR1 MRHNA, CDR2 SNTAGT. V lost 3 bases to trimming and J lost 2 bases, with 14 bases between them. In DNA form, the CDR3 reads TGTGCCAGCAGTGAGAGTTCAGGGCATACCTACGAGCAGTACTTC. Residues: CASSESSGHTYEQYF.

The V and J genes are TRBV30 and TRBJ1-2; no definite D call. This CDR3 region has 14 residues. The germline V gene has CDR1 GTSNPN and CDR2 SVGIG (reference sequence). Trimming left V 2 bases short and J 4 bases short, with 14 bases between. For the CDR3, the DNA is TGTGCCTGGAGTCTACTGGCGGAAACCTATGGCTACACCTTC. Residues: CAWSLLAETYGYTF. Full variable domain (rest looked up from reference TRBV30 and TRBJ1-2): SQTIHQWPATLVQPVGSPLSLECTVEGTSNPNLYWYRQAAGRGLQLLFYSVGIGQISSEVPQNLSASRPQDRQFILSSKKLLLSDSGFYLCAWSLLAETYGYTFGSGTRLTVV.

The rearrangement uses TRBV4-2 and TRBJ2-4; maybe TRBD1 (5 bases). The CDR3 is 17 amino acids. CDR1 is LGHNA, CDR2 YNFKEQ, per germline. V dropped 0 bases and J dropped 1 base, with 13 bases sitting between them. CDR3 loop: CASSQEGWGSAKNIQYF. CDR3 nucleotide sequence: TGTGCCAGCAGCCAAGAAGGGTGGGGCTCGGCCAAAAACATTCAGTACTTC.

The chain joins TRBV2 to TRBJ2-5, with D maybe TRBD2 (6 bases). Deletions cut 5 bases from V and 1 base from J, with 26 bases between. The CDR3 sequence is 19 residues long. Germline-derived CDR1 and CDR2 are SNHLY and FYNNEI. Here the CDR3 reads CASSTVVEELLGGQETQYF. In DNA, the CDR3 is TGTGCCAGCAGTACCGTCGTAGAGGAGTTACTGGGAGGCCAAGAGACCCAGTACTTC.

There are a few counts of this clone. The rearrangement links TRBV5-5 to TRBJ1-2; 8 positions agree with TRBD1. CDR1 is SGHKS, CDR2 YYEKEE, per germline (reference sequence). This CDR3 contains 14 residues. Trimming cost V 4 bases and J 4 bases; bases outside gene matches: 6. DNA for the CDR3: TGTGCCAGCAGCCTGGACAGGGTACTCTATGGCTACACCTTC. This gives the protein CASSLDRVLYGYTF. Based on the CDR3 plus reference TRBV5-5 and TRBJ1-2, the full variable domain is DAGVTQSPTHLIKTRGQQVTLRCSPISGHKSVSWYQQVLGQGPQFIFQYYEKEERGRGNFPDRFSARQFPNYSSELNVNALLLGDSALYLCASSLDRVLYGYTFGSGTRLTVV.

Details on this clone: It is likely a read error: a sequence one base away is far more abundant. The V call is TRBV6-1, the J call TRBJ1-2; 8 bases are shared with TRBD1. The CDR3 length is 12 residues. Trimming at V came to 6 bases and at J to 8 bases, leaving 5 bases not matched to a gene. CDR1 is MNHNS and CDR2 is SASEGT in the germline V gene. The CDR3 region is CASSFRDRGYTF. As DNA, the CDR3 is TGTGCCAGCAGCTTCCGGGACAGGGGCTACACCTTC.

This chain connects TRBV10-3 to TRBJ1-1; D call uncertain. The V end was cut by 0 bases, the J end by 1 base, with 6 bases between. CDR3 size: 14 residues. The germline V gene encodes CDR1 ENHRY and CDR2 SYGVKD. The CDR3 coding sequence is TGTGCCATCAGTGAGTCGTGGAGGAACACTGAAGCTTTCTTT. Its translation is CAISESWRNTEAFF.

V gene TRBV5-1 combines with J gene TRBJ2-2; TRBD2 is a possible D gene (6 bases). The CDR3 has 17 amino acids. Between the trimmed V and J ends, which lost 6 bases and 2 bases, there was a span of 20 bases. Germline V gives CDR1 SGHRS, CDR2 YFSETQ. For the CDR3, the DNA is TGCGCCAGCACAACGGGGACCGGGACTCTTAACACCGGGGAGCTGTTTTTT. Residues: CASTTGTGTLNTGELFF. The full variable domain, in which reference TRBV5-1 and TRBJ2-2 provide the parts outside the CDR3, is KAGVTQTPRYLIKTRGQQVTLSCSPISGHRSVSWYQQTPGQGLQFLFEYFSETQRNKGNFPGRFSGRQFSNSRSEMNVSTLELGDSALYLCASTTGTGTLNTGELFFGEGSRLTVL.

DNA for the CDR3: TGTGCCAGTAGTCCAAACTCGGGACTAGCGGGAGGGCCCGGCAATGAGCAGTTCTTC. Protein sequence: CASSPNSGLAGGPGNEQFF. The rearrangement links TRBV19 to TRBJ2-1; the match to TRBD2 covers 16 bases. Germline assignment: CDR1 LNHDA and CDR2 SQIVND (reference sequence). With 5 bases clipped from V and 6 bases from J, the junction kept 13 bases outside the gene matches. The CDR3 covers 19 residues.

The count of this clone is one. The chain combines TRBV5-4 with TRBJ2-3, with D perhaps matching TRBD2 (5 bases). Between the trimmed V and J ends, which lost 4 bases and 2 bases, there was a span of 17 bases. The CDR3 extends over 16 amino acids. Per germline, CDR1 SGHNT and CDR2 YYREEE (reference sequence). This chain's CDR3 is CASSRRTLPATDTQYF. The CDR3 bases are TGTGCCAGCAGCCGACGGACTCTGCCCGCCACAGATACGCAGTATTTT.

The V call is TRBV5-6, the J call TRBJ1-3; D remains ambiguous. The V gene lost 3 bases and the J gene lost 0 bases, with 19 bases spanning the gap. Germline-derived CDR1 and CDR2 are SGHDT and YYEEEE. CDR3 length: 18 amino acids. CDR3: CASSSPEYDLSSGNTIYF. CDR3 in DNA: TGTGCCAGCAGCTCGCCGGAGTACGATTTGAGCTCTGGAAACACCATATATTTT. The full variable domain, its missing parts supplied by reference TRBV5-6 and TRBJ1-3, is DAGVTQSPTHLIKTRGQQVTLRCSPKSGHDTVSWYQQALGQGPQFIFQYYEEEERQRGNFPDRFSGHQFPNYSSELNVNALLLGDSALYLCASSSPEYDLSSGNTIYFGEGSWLTVV.

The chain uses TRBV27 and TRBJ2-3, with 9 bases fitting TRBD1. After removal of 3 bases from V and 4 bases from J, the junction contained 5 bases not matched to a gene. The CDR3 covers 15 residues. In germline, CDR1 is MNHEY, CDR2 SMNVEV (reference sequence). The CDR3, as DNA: TGTGCCAGCAGTTTCGGGGGACAGGGCTCAGATACGCAGTATTTT. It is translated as CASSFGGQGSDTQYF.